The 31 T cell receptor beta chains given below trace back to one sample, sequenced in a study of blood T cells in healthy people across ages (dated by TCRdb to about 2015). Preparation of the library involved 5' RACE. TCRdb shows the sequencer as Illumina HiSeq 2500. The second PCR ran for about 6 to 12 cycles and used a J-beta primer mix along with a sample-barcoded 5' primer. Clones were called with MiXCR by TCRdb after fastp trimmed the public reads at Q25, and only in-frame beta chains were retained. Each entry merges the rows of one CDR3 protein and shows their most common DNA and genes. This sample lists around 1.5 million distinct CDR3 sequences; 59% were detected once. 6.5% to 8.5% of the sample goes to the ten largest clones. Material for sequencing was blood. The receptor set was obtained from a man aged 18 to 30 in good health.

The chain is built from TRBV29-1 and TRBJ2-4; TRBD1 matches at 9 bases. Germline V CDR1 and CDR2: SQVTM, ANQGSEA. V lost 6 bases to trimming and J lost 3 bases; unmatched junction nucleotides: 12. The CDR3 spans 16 residues. CDR3 bases: TGCAGCGTCCTTCGGGGGGACAGGGATTACAAAAACATTCAGTACTTC. Translated, it gives CSVLRGDRDYKNIQYF. Using reference TRBV29-1 and TRBJ2-4 for the parts outside the CDR3, the full variable domain is SAVISQKPSRDICQRGTSLTIQCQVDSQVTMMFWYRQQPGQSLTLIATANQGSEATYESGFVIDKFPISRPNLTFSTLTVSNMSPEDSSIYLCSVLRGDRDYKNIQYFGAGTRLSVL.

The chain is built from TRBV12-3 or TRBV12-4 and TRBJ2-5; 7 bases map to TRBD1. Trimming took 5 bases from V and 2 from J; bases not matched to a gene: 11. This CDR3 comprises 16 residues. CDR3 DNA: TGTGCCAGCAGTCCCCCGGTGGGACAGCCACAAGAGACCCAGTACTTC. Translated: CASSPPVGQPQETQYF.

DNA for the CDR3: TGTGCCAGCAGCTCAGCGGGAGGTGGGGTAGAGACCCAGTACTTC. Amino acid sequence: CASSSAGGGVETQYF. This sequence joins TRBV5-5 and TRBJ2-5; 9 nucleotides line up with TRBD2. The V and J ends lost 3 bases and 4 bases, in that order; junction bases with no gene match: 7. The length of the CDR3 is 15 residues. Germline V gene data show CDR1 as SGHKS and CDR2 as YYEKEE (reference sequence).

The rearrangement links TRBV7-2 to TRBJ2-1; 7 bases line up with TRBD2. The trim removed 1 base at V and 2 bases at J, leaving 5 bases unmatched. Germline loops: CDR1 SGHTA, CDR2 FQGNSA. The CDR3 loop spans 16 amino acids. The CDR3 DNA reads TGTGCCAGCAGCTTAGTGGTCGGGGGGACCTACAATGAGCAGTTCTTC. This codes for CASSLVVGGTYNEQFF.

The chain employs TRBV9 and TRBJ1-2; D gene ambiguous. CDR1 is SGDLS, CDR2 YYNGEE, per germline. The germline V and J ends were trimmed by 0 bases and 2 bases, with 8 bases remaining between them. This CDR3 is 14 amino acids long. CDR3 coding DNA: TGTGCCAGCAGCGTAGAGTTAGAGAACTATGGCTACACCTTC. It yields the protein CASSVELENYGYTF.

This clonotype was detected only a few times. The genes are TRBV20-1 and TRBJ2-7; D is uncertain. This CDR3 spans 15 amino acids. Germline loops: CDR1 DFQATT, CDR2 SNEGSKA (reference sequence). Trimming cost V 0 bases and J 4 bases, with 16 bases left between them. The CDR3 is CSARDSLYEAYEQYF. Here the CDR3 DNA reads TGCAGTGCTAGAGATTCCCTTTACGAGGCATACGAGCAGTACTTC.

V usage is TRBV2 and J usage is TRBJ2-1; 8 bases align to TRBD2. The end of the DNA is better explained by TRBJ2-7, so the J call may be wrong. This CDR3 contains 15 residues. Germline-derived CDR1 and CDR2 are SNHLY and FYNNEI. The CDR3 bases are TGTGCCAGCGGCTTAGCGGGAACTTCCTACAATGAGCAGTACTTC. Amino acids: CASGLAGTSYNEQYF.

The V gene is TRBV5-1, the J gene TRBJ2-7; D perhaps matches TRBD1 (6 bases). Germline V gene data show CDR1 as SGHRS and CDR2 as YFSETQ. The germline V and J ends were trimmed by 2 bases and 2 bases, with 11 bases remaining between them. This CDR3 is 14 amino acids long. The CDR3 sequence is CASSFSWGPYEQYF. CDR3 DNA sequence: TGCGCCAGCAGCTTTTCCTGGGGGCCCTACGAGCAGTACTTC. Combining the CDR3 with reference TRBV5-1 and TRBJ2-7 gives the whole variable domain KAGVTQTPRYLIKTRGQQVTLSCSPISGHRSVSWYQQTPGQGLQFLFEYFSETQRNKGNFPGRFSGRQFSNSRSEMNVSTLELGDSALYLCASSFSWGPYEQYFGPGTRLTVT.

The chain couples TRBV20-1 to TRBJ1-4; a weak D match, TRBD1 (6 bases). The CDR3 loop spans 15 amino acids. Germline lookup yields CDR1 DFQATT and CDR2 SNEGSKA (reference sequence). V was clipped by 1 base and J by 4 bases, with 13 bases between them. The CDR3 here is CSARGPGAVNEKLFF. The CDR3 nucleotides are TGCAGTGCTAGAGGACCAGGGGCGGTTAATGAAAAACTGTTTTTT.

A few counts support this clonotype. The chain has TRBV11-2 and TRBJ2-3; the D is unclear. V dropped 2 bases and J dropped 2 bases, with 8 bases sitting between them. The germline gives CDR1 SGHAT, CDR2 FQNNGV. The CDR3 covers 14 residues. The CDR3 sequence: CASSLTTYTDTQYF. The CDR3 nucleotides read TGTGCCAGCAGCTTAACCACGTACACAGATACGCAGTATTTT.

This sequence joins TRBV13 and TRBJ2-6, with 9 positions matching TRBD1. Germline trimming cut 4 bases from V and 0 bases from J; bases unmatched to any gene: 7. Germline CDR1 PRHDT, CDR2 FYEKMQ (reference sequence). The CDR3 is made up of 18 amino acids. The CDR3 loop is CASSYRDRGASGANVLTF. Here the CDR3 DNA reads TGTGCCAGCAGCTATAGAGACAGGGGGGCCTCTGGGGCCAACGTCCTGACTTTC.

This clonotype was observed a handful of times. Its ends do not fully match the called genes, so a read error is possible. The genes are TRBV29-1 and TRBJ1-1; no firm D call. Germline lookup yields CDR1 SQVTM and CDR2 ANQGSEA. The CDR3 is 14 residues long. The CDR3 nucleotides read TGCAGCGTTGACGGGTCCTACCCTACAACTGGAGCTTTCTTT. As protein: CSVDGSYPTTGAFF.

This clonotype was seen more than once but under ten times. The chain is built from TRBV6-2 or TRBV6-3 and TRBJ1-2; D gene unclear. From germline, CDR1 is MNHEY and CDR2 SVGEGT. Trimming pared 0 bases from V and 2 bases from J, leaving 7 bases between. This CDR3 has 14 amino acids. CDR3 protein: CASSYSRNNYGYTF. In DNA, the CDR3 is TGTGCCAGCAGTTACTCGCGCAACAACTATGGCTACACCTTC.

The chain carries TRBV11-2 and TRBJ2-7; 7 positions match TRBD1. J lost 0 bases, V lost 1 base, and 3 bases had no gene match. The germline V gene encodes CDR1 SGHAT and CDR2 FQNNGV. The CDR3 extends over 15 amino acids. DNA of the CDR3: TGTGCCAGCAGCTTAGTTGGGGACAGCTCCTACGAGCAGTACTTC. It specifies CASSLVGDSSYEQYF.

This clonotype showed up just a few times. The genes are TRBV6-5 and TRBJ2-2; D ambiguous. Germline V gene lookup returns CDR1 MNHEY and CDR2 SVGAGI. Trimming cost V 5 bases and J 7 bases, with 11 bases left between them. The CDR3 length is 13 residues. The CDR3 DNA reads TGTGCCAGCAGTCGTCGGTTTGTCGGGGAGCTGTTTTTT. This translates into CASSRRFVGELFF.

This sequence joins TRBV5-1 and TRBJ1-1, with D tentatively TRBD1 (6 bases). CDR1 is SGHRS, CDR2 YFSETQ, per germline. CDR3 length: 13 residues. V dropped 4 bases and J dropped 8 bases, with 15 bases sitting between them. As DNA, the CDR3 is TGCGCCAGCAGCCTTGAGGACAGCCCCGAAGCTTTCTTT. It codes for CASSLEDSPEAFF.

This rearrangement joins TRBV29-1 to TRBJ2-7; 9 bases are shared with TRBD1. This CDR3 comprises 13 residues. The ends lost 5 bases at V and 2 bases at J; junction bases unmatched: 4. Germline V gene lookup returns CDR1 SQVTM and CDR2 ANQGSEA. Here the CDR3 reads CSVRDRVTYEQYF. The DNA of the CDR3 is TGCAGCGTTAGGGACAGGGTAACCTACGAGCAGTACTTC.

This clonotype turned up a few times. CDR3: CASSQPQGGRPYEQYF. In DNA, the CDR3 is TGTGCCAGCAGCCAACCTCAGGGCGGGAGACCCTACGAGCAGTACTTC. This chain uses TRBV3-1 with TRBJ2-7; 7 nucleotides agree with TRBD2. The J segment lost 2 bases and the V segment lost 2 bases, leaving 9 bases of the junction unmatched. In germline, CDR1 is LGHDT, CDR2 YNNKEL (reference sequence). The CDR3 covers 16 residues.

This chain joins TRBV15 and TRBJ2-3; 9 bases agree with TRBD2. The CDR3 has 16 amino acids. After removal of 0 bases from V and 5 bases from J, the junction contained 6 bases not matched to a gene. Germline CDR1 is LNHNV and CDR2 is YYDKDF (reference sequence). CDR3 region: CATSREVAGGLDTQYF. Written as DNA, the CDR3 is TGTGCCACCAGCAGAGAAGTGGCGGGAGGGCTAGATACGCAGTATTTT.

This clonotype has more than one count but fewer than ten. The CDR3, as DNA: TGTGCCAGCAGCGATAGGGGAAATACGCAGTATTTT. This encodes CASSDRGNTQYF. This sequence joins TRBV9 and TRBJ2-3; TRBD1 is a possible D gene (5 bases). The CDR3 is 12 amino acids. CDR1 SGDLS and CDR2 YYNGEE come from the germline V gene. V was pared by 3 bases and J by 7 bases, with 9 bases between.

This chain links TRBV3-1 with TRBJ1-1; unclear D gene. Germline V lookup: CDR1 LGHDT, CDR2 YNNKEL (reference sequence). Trimming took off 2 bases at V and 0 bases at J, with 10 bases between the two ends. This CDR3 is 15 amino acids long. The chain's CDR3 is CASSQKEVMNTEAFF. The CDR3 coding sequence is TGTGCCAGCAGCCAAAAGGAGGTCATGAACACTGAAGCTTTCTTT.

This clonotype was recorded a few times. V gene TRBV27 combines with J gene TRBJ2-5; D possibly matches TRBD1 or TRBD2 (5 bases each). Trimming removed 2 bases at V and 7 bases at J, with 14 bases between. The CDR3 loop spans 14 amino acids. Germline-derived CDR1 and CDR2 are MNHEY and SMNVEV (reference sequence). The CDR3, as DNA: TGTGCCAGCAGTTTACGTAGGGACCCCCTGACCCAGTACTTC. Amino acids: CASSLRRDPLTQYF.

The rearrangement joins TRBV4-3 to TRBJ2-4; D is unclear. Per germline, CDR1 LGHNA and CDR2 YSLEER. The CDR3 covers 13 residues. Deletions cut 2 bases from V and 6 bases from J, with 8 bases between. CDR3 nucleotides: TGCGCCAGCAGCCAAAAGCCCGGAAACATTCAGTACTTC. This encodes CASSQKPGNIQYF.

The J gene is TRBJ1-2, the V gene TRBV7-2, with D tentatively TRBD1 (6 bases). This CDR3 has 14 residues. CDR1 and CDR2 from the germline V gene are SGHTA and FQGNSA. The ends were cut back, 5 bases at V and 4 bases at J, with 14 bases in the middle. The CDR3 here is CASSPRTASYGYTF. Here the CDR3 DNA reads TGTGCCAGCAGCCCCCGGACAGCGTCCTATGGCTACACCTTC.

Points on this clonotype: A junction end diverges from the germline sequence, so it may reflect a read error. The CDR3, as DNA: TGTGCCAGCAGTCTCCCCTTCGGGACCCCAGATACGCGGTATTTT. This gives the protein CASSLPFGTPDTRYF. This sequence joins TRBV28 and TRBJ2-3; D could derive from TRBD1 or TRBD2 (5 bases each). CDR3 length: 15 residues. The V gene's germline CDR1 is MDHEN and CDR2 SYDVKM.

The chain uses TRBV18 and TRBJ2-7, with TRBD1 matching over 9 bases. Germline V lookup: CDR1 KGHSH, CDR2 LQKENI. V gave up 3 bases and J gave up 10 bases; unmatched junction bases: 7. The CDR3 has 13 amino acids. In nucleotides, the CDR3 is TGTGCCAGCTCACCCCGGGACAGGGAAAGACAGTACTTC. Translating it yields CASSPRDRERQYF. The entire variable domain, with the rest obtained from reference TRBV18 and TRBJ2-7, is as follows: NAGVMQNPRHLVRRRGQEARLRCSPMKGHSHVYWYRQLPEEGLKFMVYLQKENIIDESGMPKERFSAEFPKEGPSILRIQQVVRGDSAAYFCASSPRDRERQYFGPGTRLTVT.

This chain uses TRBV2 with TRBJ2-6; no reliable D call. Looked up from germline, CDR1 is SNHLY and CDR2 is FYNNEI. Trimming pared 7 bases from V and 4 bases from J, leaving 14 bases between. This CDR3 contains 15 residues. This CDR3 is CASIETPSGANVLTF. CDR3 DNA sequence: TGTGCCAGCATCGAAACCCCCTCAGGGGCCAACGTCCTGACTTTC.

This clonotype occurred once. The rearrangement uses TRBV3-1 and TRBJ1-1, with D maybe TRBD1 (5 bases). From germline, CDR1 is LGHDT and CDR2 YNNKEL (reference sequence). The CDR3 loop spans 15 amino acids. The V and J ends lost 6 bases and 3 bases respectively, with 17 bases between them. The CDR3 nucleotides read TGTGCCAGCAGTCCGAGACGGACAAGGGACACTGAAGCTTTCTTT. This encodes CASSPRRTRDTEAFF.

This clonotype was detected many times. The chain recombines TRBV28 with TRBJ1-6, with a weak D call TRBD1 (6 bases). Germline V gives CDR1 MDHEN, CDR2 SYDVKM. V lost 5 bases and J lost 9, with 17 bases in between. This CDR3 is built from 15 residues. The CDR3 DNA reads TGTGCCAGCAGTGCCCCACAGGGAGGAAGTTCACCCCTCCACTTT. This translates into CASSAPQGGSSPLHF.

The gene calls are TRBV10-3 and TRBJ2-5; D ambiguous. The J call may not be correct, given that the DNA end is closer to TRBJ2-7. The CDR3 runs to 12 residues. The V gene's germline CDR1 is ENHRY and CDR2 SYGVKD. The CDR3 loop is CAITQKSYEQYF. CDR3 in DNA: TGTGCCATCACACAGAAAAGCTACGAGCAGTACTTC.

This chain connects TRBV7-6 to TRBJ2-7; TRBD1 or TRBD2 may be the D gene (5 bases each). The germline V gene encodes CDR1 SGHVS and CDR2 FNYEAQ. V lost 9 bases and J 2 bases, leaving 17 bases between the germline ends. The CDR3 is 14 residues long. The CDR3 DNA is TGTGCCAGTTCAATTGGGACCACTGCCTACGAGCAGTACTTC. Translating gives CASSIGTTAYEQYF.